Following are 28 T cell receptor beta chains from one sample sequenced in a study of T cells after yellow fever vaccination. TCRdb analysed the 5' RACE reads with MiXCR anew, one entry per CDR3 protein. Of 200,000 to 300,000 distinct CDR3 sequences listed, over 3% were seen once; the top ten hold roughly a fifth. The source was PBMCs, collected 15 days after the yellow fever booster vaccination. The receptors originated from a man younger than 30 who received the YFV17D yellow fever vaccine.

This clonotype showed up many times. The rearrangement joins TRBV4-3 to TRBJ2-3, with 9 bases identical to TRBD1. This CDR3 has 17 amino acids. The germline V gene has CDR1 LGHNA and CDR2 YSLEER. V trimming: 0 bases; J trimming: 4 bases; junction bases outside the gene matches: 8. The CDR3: CASSQEGDREGPDTQYF. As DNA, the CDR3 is TGCGCCAGCAGCCAAGAAGGGGACAGGGAGGGCCCAGATACGCAGTATTTT.

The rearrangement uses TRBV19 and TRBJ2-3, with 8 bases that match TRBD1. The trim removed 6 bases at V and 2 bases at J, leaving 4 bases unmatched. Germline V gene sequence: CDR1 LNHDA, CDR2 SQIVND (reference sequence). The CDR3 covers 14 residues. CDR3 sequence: CASRHQGATDTQYF. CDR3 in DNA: TGTGCCAGTAGGCACCAGGGGGCCACAGATACGCAGTATTTT. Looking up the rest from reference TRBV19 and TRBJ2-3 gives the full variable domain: DGGITQSPKYLFRKEGQNVTLSCEQNLNHDAMYWYRQDPGQGLRLIYYSQIVNDFQKGDIAEGYSVSREKKESFPLTVTSAQKNPTAFYLCASRHQGATDTQYFGPGTRLTVL.

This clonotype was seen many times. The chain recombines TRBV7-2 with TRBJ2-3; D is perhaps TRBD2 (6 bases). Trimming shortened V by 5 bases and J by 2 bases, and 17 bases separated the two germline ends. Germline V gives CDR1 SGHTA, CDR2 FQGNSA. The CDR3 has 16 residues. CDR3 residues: CASSPYLTSYTDTQYF. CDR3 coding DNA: TGTGCCAGCAGCCCATATCTAACTAGCTACACAGATACGCAGTATTTT.

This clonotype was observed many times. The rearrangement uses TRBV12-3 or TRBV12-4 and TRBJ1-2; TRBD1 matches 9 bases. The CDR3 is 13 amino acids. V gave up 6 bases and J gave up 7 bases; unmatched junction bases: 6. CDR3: CASRLDRGGGYTF. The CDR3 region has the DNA TGTGCCAGCAGACTGGACAGGGGAGGTGGCTACACCTTC.

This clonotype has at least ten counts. This CDR3 is CASSGRDRALITDTQYF. The CDR3 DNA reads TGTGCCAGCAGCGGCCGGGACAGAGCCTTAATCACAGATACGCAGTATTTT. This rearrangement joins TRBV7-9 to TRBJ2-3; the match to TRBD1 covers 7 bases. V dropped 5 bases and J dropped 2; count of bases not matched to a gene: 13. This CDR3 comprises 17 residues. Germline V gene lookup returns CDR1 SEHNR and CDR2 FQNEAQ (reference sequence).

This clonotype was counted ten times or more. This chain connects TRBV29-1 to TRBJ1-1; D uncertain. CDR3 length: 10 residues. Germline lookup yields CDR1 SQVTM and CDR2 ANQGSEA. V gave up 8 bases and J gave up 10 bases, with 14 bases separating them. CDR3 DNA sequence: TGCAGCACCTGGACTGCGAGAGCTTTCTTT. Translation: CSTWTARAFF.

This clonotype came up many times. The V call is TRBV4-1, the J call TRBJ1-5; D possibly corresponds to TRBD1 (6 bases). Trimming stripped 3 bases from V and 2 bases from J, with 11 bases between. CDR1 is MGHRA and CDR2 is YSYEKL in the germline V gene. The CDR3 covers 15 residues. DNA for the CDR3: TGCGCCAGCAGCCATCTTCCAGGGGGCAATCAGCCCCAGCATTTT. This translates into CASSHLPGGNQPQHF.

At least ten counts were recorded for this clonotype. The CDR3 DNA reads TGCAGTGCTACAGGGGGATCTGGAAACACCATATATTTT. It codes for CSATGGSGNTIYF. The rearrangement uses TRBV20-1 and TRBJ1-3; 7 bases line up with TRBD1. J was trimmed by 1 base and V by 4 bases; bases with no gene match: 1. The CDR3 has 13 residues. Looked up from germline, CDR1 is DFQATT and CDR2 is SNEGSKA (reference sequence).

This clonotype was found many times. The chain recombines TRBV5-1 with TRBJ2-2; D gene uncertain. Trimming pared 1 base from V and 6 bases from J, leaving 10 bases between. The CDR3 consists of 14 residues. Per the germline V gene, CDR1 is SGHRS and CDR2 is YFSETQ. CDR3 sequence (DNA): TGCGCCAGCAGCTTGTTGCTTAGTCCCGGGGAGCTGTTTTTT. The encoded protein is CASSLLLSPGELFF.

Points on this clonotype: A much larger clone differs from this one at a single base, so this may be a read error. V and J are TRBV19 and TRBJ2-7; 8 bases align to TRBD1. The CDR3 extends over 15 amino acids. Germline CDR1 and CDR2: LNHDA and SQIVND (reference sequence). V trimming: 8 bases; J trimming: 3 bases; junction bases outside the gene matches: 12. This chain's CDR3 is CASCPRAGGRYEQYV. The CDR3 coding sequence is TGTGCCAGTTGTCCGAGGGCAGGGGGCCGCTACGAGCAGTACGTC.

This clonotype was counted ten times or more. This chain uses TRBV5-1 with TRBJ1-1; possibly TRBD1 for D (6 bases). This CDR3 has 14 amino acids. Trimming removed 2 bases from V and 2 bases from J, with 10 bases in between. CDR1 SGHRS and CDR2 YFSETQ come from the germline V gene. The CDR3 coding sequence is TGCGCCAGCAGCTTCGGGGGGCCTAACACTGAAGCTTTCTTT. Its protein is CASSFGGPNTEAFF.

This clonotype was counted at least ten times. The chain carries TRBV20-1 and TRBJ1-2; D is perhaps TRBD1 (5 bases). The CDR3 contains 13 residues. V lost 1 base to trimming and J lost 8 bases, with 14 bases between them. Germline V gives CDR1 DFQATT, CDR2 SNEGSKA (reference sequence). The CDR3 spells CSARATPRGGYTF. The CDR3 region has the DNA TGCAGTGCTAGAGCGACACCCCGGGGCGGCTACACCTTC.

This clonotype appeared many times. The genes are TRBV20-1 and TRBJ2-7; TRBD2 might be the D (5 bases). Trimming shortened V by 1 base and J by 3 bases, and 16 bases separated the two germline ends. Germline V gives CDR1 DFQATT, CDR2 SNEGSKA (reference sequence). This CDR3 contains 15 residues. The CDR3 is CSARAATRGNYEQYV. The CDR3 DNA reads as TGCAGTGCTAGAGCCGCTACCCGGGGAAACTACGAGCAGTACGTC.

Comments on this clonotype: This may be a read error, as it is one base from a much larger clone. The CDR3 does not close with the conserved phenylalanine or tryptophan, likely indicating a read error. This chain's CDR3 is CASSFNRGTQSEQYL. CDR3 nucleotide sequence: TGTGCCAGCAGCTTCAACCGGGGCACGCAAAGCGAGCAGTACCTC. The rearrangement joins TRBV7-2 to TRBJ2-7, with D tentatively TRBD1 or TRBD2 (5 bases each). Deletions cut 3 bases from V and 6 bases from J, with 18 bases between. The CDR3 is 15 residues long. In germline, CDR1 is SGHTA, CDR2 FQGNSA.

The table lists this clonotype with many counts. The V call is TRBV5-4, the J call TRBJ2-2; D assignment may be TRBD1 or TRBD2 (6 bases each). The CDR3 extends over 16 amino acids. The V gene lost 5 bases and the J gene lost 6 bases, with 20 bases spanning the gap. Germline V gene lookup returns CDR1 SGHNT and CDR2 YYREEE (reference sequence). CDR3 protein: CASRPEGGAESGELFF. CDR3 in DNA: TGTGCCAGCAGGCCTGAGGGGGGCGCCGAATCCGGGGAGCTGTTTTTT.

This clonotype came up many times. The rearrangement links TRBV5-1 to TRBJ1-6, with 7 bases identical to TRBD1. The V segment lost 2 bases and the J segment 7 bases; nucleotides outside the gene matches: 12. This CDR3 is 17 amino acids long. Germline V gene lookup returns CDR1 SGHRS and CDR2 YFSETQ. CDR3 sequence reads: CASSFSPQGEVNSPLHF. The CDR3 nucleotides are TGCGCCAGCAGCTTCAGCCCTCAGGGGGAAGTGAATTCACCCCTCCACTTT.

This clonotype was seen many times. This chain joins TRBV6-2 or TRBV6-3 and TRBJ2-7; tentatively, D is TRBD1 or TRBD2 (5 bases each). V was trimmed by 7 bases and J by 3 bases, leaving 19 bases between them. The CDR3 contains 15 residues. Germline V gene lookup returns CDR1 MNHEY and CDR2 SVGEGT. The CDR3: CASTFGVGEIYEQYV. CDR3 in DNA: TGTGCCAGCACCTTTGGGGTGGGGGAAATCTACGAGCAGTACGTC.

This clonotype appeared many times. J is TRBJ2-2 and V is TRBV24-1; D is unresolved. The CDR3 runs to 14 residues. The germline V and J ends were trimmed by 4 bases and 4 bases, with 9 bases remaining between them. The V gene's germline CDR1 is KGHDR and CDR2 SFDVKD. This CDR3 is CATSDPDSTGELFF. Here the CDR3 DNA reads TGTGCCACCAGTGACCCCGACTCCACCGGGGAGCTGTTTTTT.

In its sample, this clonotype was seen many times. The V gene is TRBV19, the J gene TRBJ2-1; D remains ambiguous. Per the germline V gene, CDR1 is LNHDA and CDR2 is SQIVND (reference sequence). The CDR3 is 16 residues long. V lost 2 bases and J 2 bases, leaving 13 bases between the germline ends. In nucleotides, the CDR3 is TGTGCCAGTAGTATAAATCACTACCTCCCCTACAATGAGCAGTTCTTC. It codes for CASSINHYLPYNEQFF.

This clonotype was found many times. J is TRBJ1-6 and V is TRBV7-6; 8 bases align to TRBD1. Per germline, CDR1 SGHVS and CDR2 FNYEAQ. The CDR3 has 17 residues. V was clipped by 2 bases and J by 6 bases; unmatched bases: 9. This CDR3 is CASSLLQGDLRNSPLHF. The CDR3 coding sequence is TGTGCCAGCAGCTTACTACAGGGGGATTTGCGTAATTCACCCCTCCACTTT.

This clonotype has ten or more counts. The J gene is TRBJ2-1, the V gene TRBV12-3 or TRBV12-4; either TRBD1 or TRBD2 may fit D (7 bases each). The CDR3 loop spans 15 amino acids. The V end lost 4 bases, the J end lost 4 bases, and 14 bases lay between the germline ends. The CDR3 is CASSSQGGSYNEQFF. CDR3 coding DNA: TGTGCCAGCAGTTCCCAGGGGGGGAGTTACAATGAGCAGTTCTTC.

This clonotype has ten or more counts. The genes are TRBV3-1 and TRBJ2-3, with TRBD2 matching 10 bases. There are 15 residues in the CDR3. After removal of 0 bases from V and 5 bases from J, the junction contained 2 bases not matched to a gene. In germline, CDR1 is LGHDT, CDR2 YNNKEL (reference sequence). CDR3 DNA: TGTGCCAGCAGCCAAGACAGACTAGCGGGAGATACGCAGTATTTT. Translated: CASSQDRLAGDTQYF.

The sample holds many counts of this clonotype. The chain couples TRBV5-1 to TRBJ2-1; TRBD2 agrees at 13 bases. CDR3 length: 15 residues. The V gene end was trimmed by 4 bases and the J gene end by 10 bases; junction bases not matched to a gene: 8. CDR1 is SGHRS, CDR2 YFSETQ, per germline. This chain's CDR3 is CASSQLAGGPREQFF. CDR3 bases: TGCGCCAGCAGCCAACTAGCGGGGGGGCCGAGAGAGCAGTTCTTC.

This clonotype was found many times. The CDR3 is CASRGGLAGYFTGELFF. DNA of the CDR3: TGTGCCAGCAGAGGGGGACTAGCGGGGTATTTCACCGGGGAGCTGTTTTTT. The gene calls are TRBV6-1 and TRBJ2-2; 13 bases fit TRBD2. The germline CDR1 and CDR2 sequences are MNHNS and SASEGT. Unmatched junction bases numbered 8, after V lost 6 bases and J lost 4 bases. The CDR3 runs to 17 residues.

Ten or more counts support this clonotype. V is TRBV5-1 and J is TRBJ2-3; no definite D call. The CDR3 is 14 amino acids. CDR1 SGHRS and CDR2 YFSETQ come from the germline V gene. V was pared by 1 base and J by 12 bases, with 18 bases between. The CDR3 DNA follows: TGCGCCAGCAGCTTGTTGGAACGGGCCCTTTCTCAGTATTTT. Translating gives CASSLLERALSQYF.

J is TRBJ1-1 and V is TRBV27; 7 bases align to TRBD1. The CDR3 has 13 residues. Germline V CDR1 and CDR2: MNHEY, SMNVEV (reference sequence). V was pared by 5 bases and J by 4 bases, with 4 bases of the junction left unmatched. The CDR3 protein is CASSQAGGTEAFF. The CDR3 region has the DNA TGTGCCAGCAGTCAAGCAGGGGGCACTGAAGCTTTCTTT.

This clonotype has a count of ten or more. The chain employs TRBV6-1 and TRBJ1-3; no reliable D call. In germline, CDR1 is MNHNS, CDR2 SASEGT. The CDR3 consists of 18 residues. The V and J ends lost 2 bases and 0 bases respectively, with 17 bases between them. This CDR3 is CASSEYWRKAASGNTIYF. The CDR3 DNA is TGTGCCAGCAGTGAATACTGGAGGAAGGCCGCCTCTGGAAACACCATATATTTT.

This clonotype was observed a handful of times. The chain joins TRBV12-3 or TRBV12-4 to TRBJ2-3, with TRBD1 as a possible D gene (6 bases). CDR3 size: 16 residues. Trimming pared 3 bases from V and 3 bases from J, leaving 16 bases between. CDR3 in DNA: TGTGCCAGCAGTTTTGATCGGGCAGGGGCAACAGATACGCAGTATTTT. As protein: CASSFDRAGATDTQYF.